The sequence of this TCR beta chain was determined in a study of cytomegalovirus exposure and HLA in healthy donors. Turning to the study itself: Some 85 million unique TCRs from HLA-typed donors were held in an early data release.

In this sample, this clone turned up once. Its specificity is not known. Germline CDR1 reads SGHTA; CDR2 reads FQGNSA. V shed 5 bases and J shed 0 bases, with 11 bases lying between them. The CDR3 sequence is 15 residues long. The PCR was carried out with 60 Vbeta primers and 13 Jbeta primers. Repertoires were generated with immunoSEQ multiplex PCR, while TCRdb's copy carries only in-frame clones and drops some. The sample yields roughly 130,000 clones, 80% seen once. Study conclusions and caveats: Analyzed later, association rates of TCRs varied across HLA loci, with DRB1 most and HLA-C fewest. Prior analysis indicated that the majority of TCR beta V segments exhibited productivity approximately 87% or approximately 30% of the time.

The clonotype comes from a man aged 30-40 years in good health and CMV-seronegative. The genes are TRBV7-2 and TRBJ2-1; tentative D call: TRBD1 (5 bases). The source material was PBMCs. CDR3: CASSTTAFSYNEQFF. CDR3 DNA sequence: TGTGCCAGCAGCACGACAGCCTTCTCCTACAATGAGCAGTTCTTC.